Shown below are 8 T cell receptor beta chains from a single sample sequenced in a study of blood T cell repertoires in COVID-19. Libraries were prepared by immunoSEQ multiplex PCR; TCRdb keeps only in-frame clonotypes and omits some of them. The repertoire holds about 400,000 clones, with about 90% as singletons. Sequencing used PBMCs or T cells enriched from blood (not recorded which). The receptor source for this set is a woman aged 25 to 39 who had recovered from COVID-19.

DNA for the CDR3: TGTGCCTGGAGTGGCGTAGCGGCTAATGAAAAACTGTTTTTT. It translates to CAWSGVAANEKLFF. V gene TRBV30 combines with J gene TRBJ1-4; D is unresolved. Trimming shortened V by 1 base and J by 3 bases, and 9 bases separated the two germline ends. This CDR3 has 14 amino acids. Germline loops: CDR1 GTSNPN, CDR2 SVGIG (reference sequence).

This chain uses TRBV11-2 with TRBJ1-1; D remains ambiguous. The germline V gene has CDR1 SGHAT and CDR2 FQNNGV. Trimming took off 5 bases at V and 13 bases at J, with 14 bases between the two ends. The CDR3 has 11 residues. The CDR3, as DNA: TGTGCCAGCAGCCCCCCCGGGTTGGGTTTCTTT. Translated: CASSPPGLGFF.

The CDR3 protein is CASTSAEAFF. The CDR3 nucleotides are TGTGCCAGCACGAGCGCTGAAGCTTTCTTT. The chain uses TRBV6-5 and TRBJ1-1; no clear D gene. Trimming shortened V by 7 bases and J by 6 bases, and 6 bases separated the two germline ends. This CDR3 is built from 10 residues. Germline V lookup: CDR1 MNHEY, CDR2 SVGAGI.

This chain uses TRBV15 with TRBJ2-7, with 9 bases identical to TRBD1. The CDR3 contains 15 residues. Germline assignment: CDR1 LNHNV and CDR2 YYDKDF (reference sequence). Trimming at V came to 0 bases and at J to 6 bases, leaving 6 bases not matched to a gene. The CDR3 loop is CATSRDVQGAVEQYF. The CDR3, as DNA: TGTGCCACCAGCAGAGATGTACAGGGGGCTGTCGAGCAGTACTTC.

The chain couples TRBV28 to TRBJ1-2; 7 bases fit TRBD1. The CDR3 runs to 15 residues. Per the germline V gene, CDR1 is MDHEN and CDR2 is SYDVKM. Trimming at V came to 1 base and at J to 8 bases, leaving 10 bases not matched to a gene. The CDR3, as DNA: TGTGCCAGCAGTTTATCCGGACAGGAGGGTTTGGGCTACACCTTC. This sequence encodes CASSLSGQEGLGYTF.

The rearrangement uses TRBV27 and TRBJ1-2; 10 bases align to TRBD1. The CDR3 is 16 residues long. Germline V gene lookup returns CDR1 MNHEY and CDR2 SMNVEV (reference sequence). The V gene end was trimmed by 5 bases and the J gene end by 5 bases; junction bases not matched to a gene: 11. The chain's CDR3 is CASSPAGTGVGYGYTF. CDR3 nucleotide sequence: TGTGCCAGCAGTCCCGCCGGGACAGGGGTGGGGTATGGCTACACCTTC.

The chain combines TRBV30 with TRBJ1-5; D is undetermined. Looked up from germline, CDR1 is GTSNPN and CDR2 is SVGIG (reference sequence). Trimming pared 2 bases from V and 11 bases from J, leaving 16 bases between. The CDR3 totals 13 residues. The CDR3 nucleotides read TGTGCCTGGAGTACGGGTGGGTCTCGGTCCCAGCATTTT. Its translation: CAWSTGGSRSQHF.

The chain combines TRBV19 with TRBJ1-1; no clear D. CDR3 length: 16 residues. Germline V gene sequence: CDR1 LNHDA, CDR2 SQIVND (reference sequence). Between the trimmed V and J ends, which lost 5 bases and 1 base, there was a span of 17 bases. The CDR3 region is CASSSARGPWNTEAFF. For the CDR3, the DNA is TGTGCCAGTAGTTCCGCCCGTGGGCCCTGGAACACTGAAGCTTTCTTT.